A single TCR beta chain is shown here with its context. The germline gives CDR1 SGHTA, CDR2 FQGNSA. The CDR3 has 18 residues. V was clipped by 1 base and J by 0 bases; unmatched bases: 9. These data originate in a study of blood T cell repertoires in COVID-19. Study context: Sites in the United States, Italy and Spain provided acute and convalescent COVID-19 samples. Nucleic acid was either cDNA or gDNA, and it came from T cells, B-cell-depleted T cells, or PBMCs.

Sequencing used immunoSEQ multiplex PCR; TCRdb keeps in-frame clones, though not all of them. The sample gives hundreds of thousands of clones, approximately 89% of which show up once; 1% to 1.5% is in the top ten. Participants' reported clinical history set cohort assignment. The sequence was collected from a woman aged 35 to 49 with acute COVID-19. The chain links TRBV7-2 to TRBJ2-5; 9 bases agree with TRBD2. The sequencing input was PBMCs or T cells enriched from blood (not recorded which). The CDR3 DNA reads TGTGCCAGCAGCTTAGGAAGACTCGCGGGAGGGTACCAAGAGACCCAGTACTTC. Its protein product is CASSLGRLAGGYQETQYF.